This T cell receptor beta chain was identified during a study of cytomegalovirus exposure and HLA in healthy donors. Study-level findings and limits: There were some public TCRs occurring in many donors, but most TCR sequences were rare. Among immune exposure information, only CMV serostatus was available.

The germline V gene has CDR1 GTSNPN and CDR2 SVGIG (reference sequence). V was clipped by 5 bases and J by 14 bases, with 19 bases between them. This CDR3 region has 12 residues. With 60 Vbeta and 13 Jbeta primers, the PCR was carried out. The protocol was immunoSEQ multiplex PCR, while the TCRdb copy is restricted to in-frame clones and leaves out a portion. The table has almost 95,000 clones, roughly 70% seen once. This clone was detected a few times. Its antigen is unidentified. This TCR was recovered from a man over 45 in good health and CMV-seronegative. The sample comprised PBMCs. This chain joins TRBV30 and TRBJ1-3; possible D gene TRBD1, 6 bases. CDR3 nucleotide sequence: TGTGCCTGGGGCCCGCGGGCGGACAGCCTATATTTT. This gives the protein CAWGPRADSLYF.